Below, 7 T cell receptor beta chains from the same sample are listed, as sequenced in a study of T cells expressing NK-cell markers (dated by TCRdb to the early 2020s). Libraries were prepared through 5' RACE. Data came from an Illumina HiSeq 2000. TCRdb reprocessed the reads and provides one entry for every CDR3 protein sequence; no DNA is given. The record for this sample contains about 460,000 distinct CDR3 sequences. Clones ranked in the top ten supply approximately 1.5% of the sample. Sequencing input: blood T cells: a sorted CD56 or NKG2C T cell subset, CD4+ or CD8+ T cells, or bulk PBMC T cells (not recorded which). All receptors derive from a woman in her forties or fifties in good health. Donor details come from another sample of the same person, matched by shared clones.

This chain joins TRBV12-3 or TRBV12-4 and TRBJ2-3; the D call of TRBD1 rests on TCRdb alone, since no DNA is present to check it. The CDR3 has 16 residues. The chain's CDR3 is CASSLGGGPSTDTQYF.

The chain has TRBV7-2 and TRBJ2-2; TCRdb gives TRBD2 as the D gene, but with no DNA this cannot be confirmed. The CDR3 covers 15 residues. Germline V lookup: CDR1 SGHTA, CDR2 FQGNSA. This CDR3 is CASSSPGTRAGELFF.

V is TRBV29-1 and J is TRBJ2-2; TCRdb gives TRBD2 as the D gene, but with no DNA this cannot be confirmed. Germline-derived CDR1 and CDR2 are SQVTM and ANQGSEA. This CDR3 has 15 amino acids. CDR3 amino acids: CSGARTSGNTGELFF.

This chain connects TRBV27 to TRBJ2-2. The CDR3 contains 16 residues. Germline V gene sequence: CDR1 MNHEY, CDR2 SMNVEV (reference sequence). The CDR3 region is CASSLFDWRNTGELFF.

This chain uses TRBV12-3 or TRBV12-4 with TRBJ2-5; TCRdb reports TRBD1, a call that lacks DNA to check it against. The CDR3 is 15 amino acids. CDR3 region: CASTPRRSPQETQYF.

This chain uses TRBV12-3 or TRBV12-4 with TRBJ2-1; TCRdb's D call of TRBD1 is untestable without DNA. This CDR3 has 16 residues. The CDR3 reads CASSLALGTGWDEQFF.

V is TRBV21-1 and J is TRBJ2-5. TRBV21-1 is annotated as a pseudogene. This CDR3 contains 16 residues. The CDR3 reads CASSKGRFYLHETQYF.